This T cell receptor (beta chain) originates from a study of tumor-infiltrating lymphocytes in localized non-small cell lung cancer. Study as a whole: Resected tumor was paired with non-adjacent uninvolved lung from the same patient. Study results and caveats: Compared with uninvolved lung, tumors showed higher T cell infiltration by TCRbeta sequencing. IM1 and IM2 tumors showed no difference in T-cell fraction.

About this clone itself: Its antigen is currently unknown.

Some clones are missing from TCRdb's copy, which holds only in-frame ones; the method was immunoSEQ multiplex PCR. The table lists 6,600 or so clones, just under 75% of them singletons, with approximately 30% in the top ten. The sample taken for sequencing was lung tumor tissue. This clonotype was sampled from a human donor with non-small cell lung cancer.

CDR3 in DNA: TGTGCCAGCAGTCCCGGACAGGAGAGTGAAGCTTTCTTT. This gives the protein CASSPGQESEAFF. V gene TRBV28 combines with J gene TRBJ1-1, with TRBD1 matching 7 bases. There are 13 residues in the CDR3. CDR1 is MDHEN and CDR2 is SYDVKM in the germline V gene. The ends lost 5 bases at V and 7 bases at J; junction bases unmatched: 7.